This T cell receptor (beta chain) was sequenced for a study of T cell changes during pregnancy in multiple sclerosis. Trimming removed 3 bases from V and 1 base from J, with 10 bases in between. CDR3 size: 15 residues. Germline V gene sequence: CDR1 SEHNR, CDR2 FQNEAQ (reference sequence). Clones were sequenced by immunoSEQ multiplex PCR, and TCRdb holds only the in-frame ones, with some missing. The sample shows 30,000 to 35,000 clones, approximately 90% of them seen only once. The TCR was taken from a female donor with multiple sclerosis, enrolled in a pregnancy study. Material: CD8+ T cells from peripheral blood mononuclear cells, obtained in the first trimester of pregnancy. The chain recombines TRBV7-9 with TRBJ1-3; maybe TRBD1 (5 bases). As DNA, the CDR3 is TGTGCCAGCAGCTTCCGGGGGGGTTCTGGAAACACCATATATTTT. It encodes CASSFRGGSGNTIYF.